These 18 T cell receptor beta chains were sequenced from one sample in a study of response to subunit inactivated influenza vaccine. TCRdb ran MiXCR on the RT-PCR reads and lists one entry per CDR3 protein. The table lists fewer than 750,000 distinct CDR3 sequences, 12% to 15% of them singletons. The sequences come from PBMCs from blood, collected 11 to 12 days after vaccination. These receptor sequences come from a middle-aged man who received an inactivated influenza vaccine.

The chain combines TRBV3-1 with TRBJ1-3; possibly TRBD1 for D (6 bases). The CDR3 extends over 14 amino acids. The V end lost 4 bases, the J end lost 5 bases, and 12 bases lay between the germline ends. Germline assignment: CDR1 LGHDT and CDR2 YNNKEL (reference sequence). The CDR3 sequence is CASSPTGLRNTIYF. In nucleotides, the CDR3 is TGTGCCAGCAGCCCCACAGGGTTAAGAAACACCATATATTTT.

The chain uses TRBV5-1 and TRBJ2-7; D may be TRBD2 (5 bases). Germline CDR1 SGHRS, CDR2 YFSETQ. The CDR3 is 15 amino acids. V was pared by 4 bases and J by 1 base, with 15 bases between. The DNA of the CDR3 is TGCGCCAGCAGCGACCCGGGGAAGACGTCCTACGAGCAGTACTTC. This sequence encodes CASSDPGKTSYEQYF.

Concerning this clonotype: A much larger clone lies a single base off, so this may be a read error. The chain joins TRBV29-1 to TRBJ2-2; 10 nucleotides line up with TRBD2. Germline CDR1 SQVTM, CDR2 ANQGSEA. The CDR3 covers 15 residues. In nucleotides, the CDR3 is TGCAGCGTATCGTGGACTAGCGGATACACCGGGGAGCTGGTTTTT. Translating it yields CSVSWTSGYTGELVF.

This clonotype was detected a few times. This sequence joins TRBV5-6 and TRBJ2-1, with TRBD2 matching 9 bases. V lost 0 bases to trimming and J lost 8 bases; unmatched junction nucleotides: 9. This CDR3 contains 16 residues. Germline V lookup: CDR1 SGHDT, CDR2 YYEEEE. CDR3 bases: TGTGCCAGCAGCTTGGTGGGCGGGAGGGCCCTCGATGAGCAGTTCTTC. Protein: CASSLVGGRALDEQFF.

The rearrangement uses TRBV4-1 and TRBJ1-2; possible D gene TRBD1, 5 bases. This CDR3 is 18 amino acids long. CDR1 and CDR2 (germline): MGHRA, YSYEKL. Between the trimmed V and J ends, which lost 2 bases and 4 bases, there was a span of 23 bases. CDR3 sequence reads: CASSQNLARMGRPYGYTF. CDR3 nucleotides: TGCGCCAGCAGCCAAAATCTAGCGAGGATGGGACGGCCCTATGGCTACACCTTC.

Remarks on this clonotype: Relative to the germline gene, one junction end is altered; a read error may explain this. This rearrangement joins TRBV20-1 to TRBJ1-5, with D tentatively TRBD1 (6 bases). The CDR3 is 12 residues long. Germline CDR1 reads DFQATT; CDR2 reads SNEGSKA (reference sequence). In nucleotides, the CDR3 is TGCAGTGCTACGGGGGCTGATCAGCCCCAGCCTTTT. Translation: CSATGADQPQPF.

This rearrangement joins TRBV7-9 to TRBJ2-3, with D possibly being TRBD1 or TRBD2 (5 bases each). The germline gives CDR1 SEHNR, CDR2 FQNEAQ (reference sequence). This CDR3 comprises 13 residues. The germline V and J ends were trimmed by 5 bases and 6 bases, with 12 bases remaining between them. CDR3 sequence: CASSAGTLDTQYF. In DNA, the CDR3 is TGTGCCAGCAGCGCCGGGACCCTGGATACGCAGTATTTT.

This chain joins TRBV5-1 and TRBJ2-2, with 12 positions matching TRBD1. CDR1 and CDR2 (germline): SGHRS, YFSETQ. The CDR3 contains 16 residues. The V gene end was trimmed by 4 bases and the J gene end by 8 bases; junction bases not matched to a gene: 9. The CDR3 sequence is CASSAGTGGAGGELFF. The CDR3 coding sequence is TGCGCCAGCAGCGCCGGGACAGGGGGCGCAGGTGGGGAGCTGTTTTTT.

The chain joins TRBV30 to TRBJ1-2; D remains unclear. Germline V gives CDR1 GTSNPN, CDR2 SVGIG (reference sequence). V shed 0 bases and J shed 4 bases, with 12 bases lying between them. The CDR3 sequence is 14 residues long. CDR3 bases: TGTGCCTGGAGTGTAGGCCTGCCGGGCTATGGCTACACCTTC. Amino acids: CAWSVGLPGYGYTF.

CDR3 in amino acids: CSATTRGRGNSPLHF. In DNA form, the CDR3 reads TGCAGTGCTACAACAAGGGGGCGCGGGAATTCACCCCTCCACTTT. The J gene is TRBJ1-6, the V gene TRBV20-1; the match to TRBD1 covers 7 bases. V shed 4 bases, J shed 7 bases, and the junction held 10 bases outside the gene matches. Germline CDR1 reads DFQATT; CDR2 reads SNEGSKA (reference sequence). The CDR3 has 15 residues.

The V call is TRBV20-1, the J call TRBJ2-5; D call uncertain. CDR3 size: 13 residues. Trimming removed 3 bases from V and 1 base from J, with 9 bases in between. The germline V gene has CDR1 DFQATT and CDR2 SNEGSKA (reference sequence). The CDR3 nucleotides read TGCAGTGCTAGTCCTGGCGGCCAAGAGACCCAGTACTTC. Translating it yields CSASPGGQETQYF.

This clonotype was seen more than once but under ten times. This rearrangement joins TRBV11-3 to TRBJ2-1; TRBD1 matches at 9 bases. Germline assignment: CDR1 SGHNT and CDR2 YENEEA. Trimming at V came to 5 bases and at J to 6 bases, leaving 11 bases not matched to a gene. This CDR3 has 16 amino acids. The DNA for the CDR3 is TGTGCCAGCAGCCCGACTACTCCGGGACAGGGCAATGAGCAGTTCTTC. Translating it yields CASSPTTPGQGNEQFF.

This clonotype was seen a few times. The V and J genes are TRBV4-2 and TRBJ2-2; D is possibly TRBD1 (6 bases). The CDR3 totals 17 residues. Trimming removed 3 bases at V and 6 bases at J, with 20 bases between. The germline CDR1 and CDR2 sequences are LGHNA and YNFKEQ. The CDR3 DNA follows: TGTGCCAGCAGCCACACACTCAGGGGCAGGGTGGCCGGGGAGCTGTTTTTT. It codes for CASSHTLRGRVAGELFF.

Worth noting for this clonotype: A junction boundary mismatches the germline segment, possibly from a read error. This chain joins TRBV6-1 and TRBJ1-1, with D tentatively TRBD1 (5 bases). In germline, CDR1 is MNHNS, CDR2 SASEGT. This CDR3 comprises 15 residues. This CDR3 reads CASSEGGGLKTEAFF. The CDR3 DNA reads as TGTGCCAGCAGTGAAGGGGGGGGTTTGAAGACTGAAGCTTTCTTT.

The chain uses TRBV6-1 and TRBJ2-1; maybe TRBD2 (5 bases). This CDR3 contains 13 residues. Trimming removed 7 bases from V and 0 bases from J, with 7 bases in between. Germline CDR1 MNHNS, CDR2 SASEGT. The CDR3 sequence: CASKGSSYNEQFF. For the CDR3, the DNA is TGTGCCAGCAAAGGGAGCTCCTACAATGAGCAGTTCTTC.

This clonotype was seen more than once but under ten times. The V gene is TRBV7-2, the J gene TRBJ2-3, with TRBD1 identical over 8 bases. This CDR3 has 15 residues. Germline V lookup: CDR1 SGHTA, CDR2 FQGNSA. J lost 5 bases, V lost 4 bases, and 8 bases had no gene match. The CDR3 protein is CASSSSTGAGDTQYF. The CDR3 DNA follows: TGTGCCAGCAGCTCTTCGACAGGGGCGGGAGATACGCAGTATTTT.

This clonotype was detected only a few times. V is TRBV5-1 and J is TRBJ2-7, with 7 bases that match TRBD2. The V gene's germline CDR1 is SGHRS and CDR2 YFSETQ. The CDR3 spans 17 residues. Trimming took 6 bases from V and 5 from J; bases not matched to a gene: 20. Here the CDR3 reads CASTSTVGGIGRHEQYF. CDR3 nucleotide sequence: TGCGCCAGCACCTCAACGGTCGGGGGGATTGGACGCCACGAGCAGTACTTC.

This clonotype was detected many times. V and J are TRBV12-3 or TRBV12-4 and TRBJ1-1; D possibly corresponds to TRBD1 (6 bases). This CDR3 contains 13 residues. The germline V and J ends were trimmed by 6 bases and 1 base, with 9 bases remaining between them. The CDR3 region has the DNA TGTGCCAGCAGGCCGACAGGGAACACTGAAGCTTTCTTT. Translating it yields CASRPTGNTEAFF.